The 28 T cell receptor beta chains below all came from one sample that was sequenced in a study of blood T cell repertoires in COVID-19. Here immunoSEQ multiplex PCR was the method, and the copy in TCRdb shows in-frame clones only, minus some. The table records about 210,000 clones, around 82% of them present only once. Material: peripheral blood. The receptors stem from a woman in her seventies with acute or convalescent COVID-19.

The chain links TRBV3-1 (or the pseudogene TRBV3-2) to TRBJ2-1; weak D call: TRBD1 (6 bases). Germline-derived CDR1 and CDR2 are LGHDT and YNNKEL (reference sequence). This CDR3 has 13 residues. Trimming removed 0 bases from V and 12 bases from J, with 12 bases in between. CDR3 residues: CASSQDRGGGQFF. DNA of the CDR3: TGTGCCAGCAGCCAAGATCGTGGGGGCGGGCAGTTCTTC.

The J gene is TRBJ2-3, the V gene TRBV11-2; 9 bases agree with TRBD2. Trimming removed 1 base from V and 1 base from J; junction bases left unmatched: 6. CDR3 length: 17 amino acids. Germline CDR1 SGHAT, CDR2 FQNNGV. The CDR3 DNA reads TGTGCCAGCAGCTTAGGCTTTAGCGGGGGCGGCACAGATACGCAGTATTTT. Protein product: CASSLGFSGGGTDTQYF.

V usage is TRBV9 and J usage is TRBJ1-6; no firm D call. Germline loops: CDR1 SGDLS, CDR2 YYNGEE. This CDR3 comprises 13 residues. V was shortened by 4 bases and J by 13 bases, with 15 bases between the two germline ends. The CDR3 DNA reads as TGTGCCAGCAGCTTGGGAGGTTTTGGTCCCCTCCACTTT. The encoded protein is CASSLGGFGPLHF.

The rearrangement links TRBV18 to TRBJ2-5, with TRBD2 matching over 7 bases. With V trimmed by 2 bases and J by 5 bases, 2 bases remained unmatched. Germline V gene data show CDR1 as KGHSH and CDR2 as LQKENI. CDR3 size: 13 residues. The CDR3 loop reads CASSPKGGETQYF. CDR3 coding DNA: TGTGCCAGCTCACCAAAGGGAGGGGAGACCCAGTACTTC. The complete variable domain, with remaining parts taken from reference TRBV18 and TRBJ2-5, reads NAGVMQNPRHLVRRRGQEARLRCSPMKGHSHVYWYRQLPEEGLKFMVYLQKENIIDESGMPKERFSAEFPKEGPSILRIQQVVRGDSAAYFCASSPKGGETQYFGPGTRLLVL.

This chain uses TRBV10-2 with TRBJ1-5; no reliable D call. Trimming removed 0 bases from V and 4 bases from J, with 7 bases in between. Germline CDR1 and CDR2: WSHSY and SAAADI. The CDR3 is 14 amino acids. CDR3 sequence: CASSESGGNQPQHF. Written as DNA, the CDR3 is TGCGCCAGCAGTGAGTCCGGAGGTAATCAGCCCCAGCATTTT.

The chain employs TRBV11-2 and TRBJ2-1, with a tentative D call TRBD2 (5 bases). The length of the CDR3 is 13 residues. The germline gives CDR1 SGHAT, CDR2 FQNNGV. V was cut by 3 bases and J by 8 bases, with 11 bases left in between. CDR3 residues: CASSFRLADEQFF. In DNA, the CDR3 is TGTGCCAGCAGCTTTCGTCTAGCTGATGAGCAGTTCTTC. Based on the CDR3 plus reference TRBV11-2 and TRBJ2-1, the full variable domain is EAGVAQSPRYKIIEKRQSVAFWCNPISGHATLYWYQQILGQGPKLLIQFQNNGVVDDSQLPKDRFSAERLKGVDSTLKIQPAKLEDSAVYLCASSFRLADEQFFGPGTRLTVL.

The chain combines TRBV30 with TRBJ1-2; unclear D gene. Germline V CDR1 and CDR2: GTSNPN, SVGIG (reference sequence). Trimming took off 1 base at V and 1 base at J, with 7 bases between the two ends. The CDR3 is 13 residues long. CDR3 nucleotides: TGTGCCTGGAGTGCGTCGGTTAACTATGGCTACACCTTC. The encoded protein is CAWSASVNYGYTF. Supplemented by reference TRBV30 and TRBJ1-2, the full variable domain reads SQTIHQWPATLVQPVGSPLSLECTVEGTSNPNLYWYRQAAGRGLQLLFYSVGIGQISSEVPQNLSASRPQDRQFILSSKKLLLSDSGFYLCAWSASVNYGYTFGSGTRLTVV.

The chain carries TRBV19 and TRBJ2-3, with D hard to call. The germline V and J ends were trimmed by 5 bases and 4 bases, with 7 bases remaining between them. This CDR3 contains 12 residues. The V gene's germline CDR1 is LNHDA and CDR2 SQIVND (reference sequence). CDR3 amino acids: CASSALADTQYF. DNA of the CDR3: TGTGCCAGTAGTGCCCTAGCAGATACGCAGTATTTT.

This chain links TRBV10-3 with TRBJ2-3; TRBD1 might be the D (6 bases). The germline CDR1 and CDR2 sequences are ENHRY and SYGVKD. Trimming removed 7 bases from V and 2 bases from J, with 13 bases in between. The CDR3 runs to 14 residues. The CDR3 DNA follows: TGTGCCATCAATAGAGGACAGCACACAGATACGCAGTATTTT. Protein: CAINRGQHTDTQYF.

The chain links TRBV7-9 to TRBJ2-7; TRBD1 matches 11 bases. From germline, CDR1 is SEHNR and CDR2 FQNEAQ (reference sequence). This CDR3 has 15 amino acids. Trimming cost V 5 bases and J 11 bases; bases outside gene matches: 14. CDR3 DNA: TGTGCCAGCAGCCAGGACCGGGACAGGGGGAGGGTGGAGTACTTC. The encoded protein is CASSQDRDRGRVEYF.

The chain recombines TRBV5-6 with TRBJ2-7; weak D call: TRBD1 (5 bases). The CDR3 runs to 15 residues. The V end lost 4 bases, the J end lost 0 bases, and 14 bases lay between the germline ends. From germline, CDR1 is SGHDT and CDR2 YYEEEE. The DNA for the CDR3 is TGTGCCAGCAGCGTTGATAGGGGCTTCTCCTACGAGCAGTACTTC. This codes for CASSVDRGFSYEQYF. The full variable domain, completed using reference TRBV5-6 and TRBJ2-7, is DAGVTQSPTHLIKTRGQQVTLRCSPKSGHDTVSWYQQALGQGPQFIFQYYEEEERQRGNFPDRFSGHQFPNYSSELNVNALLLGDSALYLCASSVDRGFSYEQYFGPGTRLTVT.

The chain links TRBV3-1 (or the pseudogene TRBV3-2) to TRBJ1-2, with 8 bases matching TRBD1. CDR1 is LGHDT, CDR2 YNNKEL, per germline (reference sequence). J was trimmed by 4 bases and V by 5 bases; bases with no gene match: 9. CDR3 length: 15 amino acids. CDR3 region: CASSNRDRHTYGYTF. The CDR3 DNA reads as TGTGCCAGCAGCAACCGGGACAGGCATACCTATGGCTACACCTTC.

The rearrangement links TRBV19 to TRBJ2-2; no clear D. The germline V gene encodes CDR1 LNHDA and CDR2 SQIVND (reference sequence). Trimming removed 3 bases from V and 6 bases from J, with 8 bases in between. The CDR3 consists of 13 residues. CDR3 amino acids: CASSIQNAGELFF. CDR3 DNA sequence: TGTGCCAGTAGTATTCAGAATGCCGGGGAGCTGTTTTTT.

This clone was recorded once. The V and J genes are TRBV6-5 and TRBJ1-6, with 8 positions matching TRBD1. The CDR3 runs 14 residues. Germline assignment: CDR1 MNHEY and CDR2 SVGAGI. The V and J ends lost 6 bases and 8 bases, in that order; junction bases with no gene match: 6. CDR3 residues: CASRRTGLYSPLHF. CDR3 in DNA: TGTGCCAGCAGAAGGACAGGGTTGTATTCACCCCTCCACTTT.

The J gene is TRBJ1-3, the V gene TRBV11-2, with D tentatively TRBD1 (5 bases). This CDR3 has 16 amino acids. Germline CDR1 reads SGHAT; CDR2 reads FQNNGV. Trimming cost V 0 bases and J 0 bases, with 9 bases left between them. The CDR3 DNA is TGTGCCAGCAGCTTAGAAGGACATCCCTCTGGAAACACCATATATTTT. This gives the protein CASSLEGHPSGNTIYF.

For this clone: At one end the junction does not follow the germline gene, possibly because of a read error. This chain uses TRBV6-2 or TRBV6-3 with TRBJ2-7, with TRBD2 matching 8 bases. The CDR3 totals 16 residues. The germline gives CDR1 MNHEY, CDR2 SVGEGT. This CDR3 is CASSYLGLEGSYEQYF. CDR3 nucleotides: TGTGCCAGCAGCTACTTGGGACTAGAGGGTTCCTACGAGCAGTACTTC.

The V gene is TRBV5-5, the J gene TRBJ2-1; 10 bases align to TRBD2. CDR3 length: 16 residues. V was clipped by 4 bases and J by 0 bases; unmatched bases: 4. Looked up from germline, CDR1 is SGHKS and CDR2 is YYEKEE (reference sequence). The CDR3 is CASSLSGGSSYNEQFF. The CDR3, as DNA: TGTGCCAGCAGCCTTAGCGGGGGGAGCTCCTACAATGAGCAGTTCTTC. Drawing the rest from reference TRBV5-5 and TRBJ2-1, the complete variable domain is DAGVTQSPTHLIKTRGQQVTLRCSPISGHKSVSWYQQVLGQGPQFIFQYYEKEERGRGNFPDRFSARQFPNYSSELNVNALLLGDSALYLCASSLSGGSSYNEQFFGPGTRLTVL.

The chain has TRBV6-5 and TRBJ1-1; 8 bases map to TRBD1. CDR1 and CDR2 from the germline V gene are MNHEY and SVGAGI. The CDR3 covers 14 residues. J lost 3 bases, V lost 9 bases, and 9 bases had no gene match. DNA of the CDR3: TGTGCCAGTTACAGGGGGTCGTGGGACACTGAAGCTTTCTTT. This gives the protein CASYRGSWDTEAFF.

In nucleotides, the CDR3 is TGCGCCAGCAGCGAGCTCAGTGGAGGTACGCAGTATTTT. Protein: CASSELSGGTQYF. This rearrangement joins TRBV5-1 to TRBJ2-3; D is perhaps TRBD2 (5 bases). This CDR3 contains 13 residues. The V end was cut by 4 bases, the J end by 8 bases, with 14 bases between. Germline V gene data show CDR1 as SGHRS and CDR2 as YFSETQ. The variable domain in full, with the rest retrieved from reference TRBV5-1 and TRBJ2-3, is KAGVTQTPRYLIKTRGQQVTLSCSPISGHRSVSWYQQTPGQGLQFLFEYFSETQRNKGNFPGRFSGRQFSNSRSEMNVSTLELGDSALYLCASSELSGGTQYFGPGTRLTVL.

V and J are TRBV6-5 and TRBJ2-7; D possibly corresponds to TRBD2 (6 bases). The V end was cut by 7 bases, the J end by 2 bases, with 12 bases between. The length of the CDR3 is 13 residues. Germline V gene data show CDR1 as MNHEY and CDR2 as SVGAGI. This chain's CDR3 is CASNQPGAYEQYF. The DNA for the CDR3 is TGTGCCAGCAATCAGCCGGGGGCCTACGAGCAGTACTTC.

V usage is TRBV5-6 and J usage is TRBJ2-3; 8 nucleotides align to TRBD2. V shed 5 bases and J 5 bases; nucleotides not matched to a gene: 16. CDR1 is SGHDT and CDR2 is YYEEEE in the germline V gene. This CDR3 has 17 amino acids. The CDR3 nucleotides are TGTGCCAGCAGAAAGTTGGGGCCCAGCGGGGGAGGAGATACGCAGTATTTT. Translating gives CASRKLGPSGGGDTQYF.

This chain links TRBV15 with TRBJ2-2; the D gene is possibly TRBD2 (6 bases). The ends were cut back, 3 bases at V and 4 bases at J, with 12 bases in the middle. From germline, CDR1 is LNHNV and CDR2 YYDKDF (reference sequence). The CDR3 spans 15 residues. CDR3 in DNA: TGTGCCACCAGCAGGGACGGGACTTTCACCGGGGAGCTGTTTTTT. Translating it yields CATSRDGTFTGELFF. Combining the CDR3 with reference TRBV15 and TRBJ2-2 gives the whole variable domain DAMVIQNPRYQVTQFGKPVTLSCSQTLNHNVMYWYQQKSSQAPKLLFHYYDKDFNNEADTPDNFQSRRPNTSFCFLDIRSPGLGDTAMYLCATSRDGTFTGELFFGEGSRLTVL.

This clone showed up just once. The gene calls are TRBV7-2 and TRBJ2-2; TRBD2 matches at 14 bases. The CDR3 length is 19 residues. Germline V gene lookup returns CDR1 SGHTA and CDR2 FQGNSA. The ends lost 5 bases at V and 5 bases at J; junction bases unmatched: 13. CDR3: CASSPKRLAGGPETGELFF. The CDR3 DNA is TGTGCCAGCAGCCCTAAGAGACTAGCGGGGGGGCCAGAGACCGGGGAGCTGTTTTTT.

The V call is TRBV27, the J call TRBJ2-2, with 8 nucleotides matching TRBD2. V lost 6 bases, J lost 0 bases, and 9 bases stayed unmatched. This CDR3 is 17 amino acids long. CDR1 is MNHEY, CDR2 SMNVEV, per germline (reference sequence). The CDR3 loop is CASRRLAGGTNTGELFF. CDR3 DNA: TGTGCCAGCAGGCGCCTAGCGGGCGGTACGAACACCGGGGAGCTGTTTTTT.

The V and J genes are TRBV4-2 and TRBJ1-5; TRBD1 might be the D (6 bases). The CDR3 covers 14 residues. With 6 bases removed from V and 3 bases from J, the gap between germline ends came to 12 bases. Germline assignment: CDR1 LGHNA and CDR2 YNFKEQ. DNA for the CDR3: TGTGCCAGCAGTACTGGACAGCCCAATCAGCCCCAGCATTTT. Amino acids: CASSTGQPNQPQHF.

The chain employs TRBV5-1 and TRBJ2-5; D not resolved. The germline V gene has CDR1 SGHRS and CDR2 YFSETQ. The CDR3 contains 11 residues. Between the trimmed V and J ends, which lost 4 bases and 3 bases, there was a span of 4 bases. CDR3 region: CASSVEETQYF. In DNA, the CDR3 is TGCGCCAGCAGCGTAGAAGAGACCCAGTACTTC.

The J gene is TRBJ1-2, the V gene TRBV21-1; the D call in the table, TRBD1, was not verified against the DNA. TRBV21-1 is an annotated pseudogene. This CDR3 is 15 amino acids long. The CDR3, as DNA: TGTGCCAGCAGCAAGGACAGAACCCTCACCTATGGCTACACCTTC. Amino acid sequence: CASSKDRTLTYGYTF.

V usage is TRBV24-1 and J usage is TRBJ2-5; 12 bases fit TRBD1. Trimming cost V 12 bases and J 10 bases; bases outside gene matches: 23. The CDR3 extends over 17 amino acids. Germline V gives CDR1 KGHDR, CDR2 SFDVKD. Here the CDR3 DNA reads TGTGCCCCGCTGGGGGTGGGACAGGGGGCCCCAGTGGGTTGCCAGTACTTC. It is translated as CAPLGVGQGAPVGCQYF.